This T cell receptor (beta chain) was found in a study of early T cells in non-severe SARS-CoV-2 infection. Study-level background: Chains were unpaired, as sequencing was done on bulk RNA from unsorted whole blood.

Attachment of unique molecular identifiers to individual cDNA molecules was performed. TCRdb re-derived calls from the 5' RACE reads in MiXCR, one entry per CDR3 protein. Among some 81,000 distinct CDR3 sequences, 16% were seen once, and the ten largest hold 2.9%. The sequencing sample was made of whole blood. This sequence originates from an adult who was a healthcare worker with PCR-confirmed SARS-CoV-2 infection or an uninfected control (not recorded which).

CDR3 bases: TGTGCCAGCAGTTTATCCCCCTGGACAGGGTTAGATACCCAGTACTTC. This codes for CASSLSPWTGLDTQYF. This sequence joins TRBV27 and TRBJ2-5, with 8 bases matching TRBD1. After removal of 0 bases from V and 8 bases from J, the junction contained 11 bases not matched to a gene. CDR3 length: 16 residues. Germline loops: CDR1 MNHEY, CDR2 SMNVEV (reference sequence).